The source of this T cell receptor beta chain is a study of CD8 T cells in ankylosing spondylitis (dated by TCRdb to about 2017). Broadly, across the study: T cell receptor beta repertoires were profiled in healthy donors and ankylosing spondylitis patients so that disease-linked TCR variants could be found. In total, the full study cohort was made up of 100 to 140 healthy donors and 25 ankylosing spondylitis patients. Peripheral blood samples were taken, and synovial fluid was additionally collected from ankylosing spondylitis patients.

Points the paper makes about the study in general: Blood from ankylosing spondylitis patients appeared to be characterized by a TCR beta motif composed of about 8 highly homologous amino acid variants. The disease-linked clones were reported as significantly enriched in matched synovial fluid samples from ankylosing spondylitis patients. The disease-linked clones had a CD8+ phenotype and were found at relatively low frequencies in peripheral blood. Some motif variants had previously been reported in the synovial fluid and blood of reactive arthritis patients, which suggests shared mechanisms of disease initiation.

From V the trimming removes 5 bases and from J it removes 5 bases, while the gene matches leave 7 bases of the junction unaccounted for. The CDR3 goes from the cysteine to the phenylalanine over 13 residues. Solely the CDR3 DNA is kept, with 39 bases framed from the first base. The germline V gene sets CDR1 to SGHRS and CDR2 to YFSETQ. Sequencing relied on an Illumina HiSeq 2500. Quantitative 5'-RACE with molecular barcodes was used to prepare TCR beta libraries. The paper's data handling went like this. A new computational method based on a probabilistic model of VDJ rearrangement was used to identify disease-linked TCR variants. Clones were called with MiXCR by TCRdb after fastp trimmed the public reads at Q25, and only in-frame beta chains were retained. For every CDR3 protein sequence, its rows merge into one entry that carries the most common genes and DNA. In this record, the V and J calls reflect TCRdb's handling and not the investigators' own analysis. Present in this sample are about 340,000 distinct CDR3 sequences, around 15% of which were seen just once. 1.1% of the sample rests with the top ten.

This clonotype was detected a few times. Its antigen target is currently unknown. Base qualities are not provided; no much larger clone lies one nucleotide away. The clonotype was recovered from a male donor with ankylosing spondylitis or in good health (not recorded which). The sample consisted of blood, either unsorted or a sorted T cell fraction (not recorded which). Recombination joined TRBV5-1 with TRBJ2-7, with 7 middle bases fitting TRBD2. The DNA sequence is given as TGCGCCAGCAGACGCGGGAGCGTCGACGAGCAGTACTTC. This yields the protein CASRRGSVDEQYF.